This is a list of T cell receptor beta chains from one sample in a study of cytomegalovirus exposure and HLA in healthy donors. Measured with immunoSEQ multiplex PCR; TCRdb has only the in-frame clones, and not every one. The sample carries 100,000 to 150,000 clones, over 65% recorded once. Input material: PBMCs. These receptors were taken from a man aged 25-45 years in good health and CMV-seronegative. Each CDR3 is given with its conserved first and last residue. D genes are given only for firm matches. Size values are once, few and many counts, or a class for expanded clones, and some rows have none.

v_call: TRBV29-1; d_call: TRBD1; clone_size: few; j_call: TRBJ2-2; cdr3_length: 14; cdr3_nt: TGCAGCGTTGGCGTGACAGGGGGCACCGGGGAGCTGTTTTTT; cdr3_aa: CSVGVTGGTGELFF
v_call: TRBV9; d_call: -; clone_size: once; j_call: TRBJ1-1; cdr3_length: 14; cdr3_nt: TGTGCCAGCAGCGTAGGTGGCAGGGACACTGAAGCTTTCTTT; cdr3_aa: CASSVGGRDTEAFF
v_call: TRBV28; d_call: TRBD2; clone_size: -; j_call: TRBJ2-7; cdr3_length: 17; cdr3_nt: TGTGCCAGCAGTCCCCAAACCAGCGGGAGGAGCTCCTACGAGCAGTACTTC; cdr3_aa: CASSPQTSGRSSYEQYF
v_call: TRBV5-1; d_call: TRBD1; clone_size: -; j_call: TRBJ1-4; cdr3_length: 15; cdr3_nt: TGCGCCAGCAGCCCACAGGGGACAGGAGCACTGGAACTGTTTTTT; cdr3_aa: CASSPQGTGALELFF
v_call: TRBV27; d_call: -; clone_size: -; j_call: TRBJ2-5; cdr3_length: 17; cdr3_nt: TGTGCCAGCAGTACCCTCCGGTACGGACAAAAAAAAGAGACCCAGTACTTC; cdr3_aa: CASSTLRYGQKKETQYF
v_call: TRBV10-1; d_call: TRBD1; clone_size: -; j_call: TRBJ2-1; cdr3_length: 15; cdr3_nt: TGCGCCAGCAGTGGGGCCGGGACAGGTTACAATGAGCAGTTCTTC; cdr3_aa: CASSGAGTGYNEQFF
v_call: TRBV29-1; d_call: -; clone_size: -; j_call: TRBJ2-4; cdr3_length: 18; cdr3_nt: TGCAGCGTCGCCATATCAAATCGACAGACTGAGGCCCAAAACATTCAGTACTTC; cdr3_aa: CSVAISNRQTEAQNIQYF
v_call: TRBV5-1; d_call: -; clone_size: -; j_call: TRBJ2-7; cdr3_length: 16; cdr3_nt: TGCGCCAGCAGCTCTGGGGGGGGACAGGCGTTCTACGAGCAGTACTTC; cdr3_aa: CASSSGGGQAFYEQYF
v_call: TRBV27; d_call: TRBD2; clone_size: -; j_call: TRBJ2-7; cdr3_length: 16; cdr3_nt: TGTGCCAGCAGTTTATGGGGTAGCGGGGGGCTCTACGAGCAGTACTTC; cdr3_aa: CASSLWGSGGLYEQYF
v_call: TRBV28; d_call: -; clone_size: -; j_call: TRBJ2-3; cdr3_length: 15; cdr3_nt: TGTGCCAGCAGTTTCTTCACGAGCAGGGAAGATACGCAGTATTTT; cdr3_aa: CASSFFTSREDTQYF
v_call: TRBV5-1; d_call: TRBD1; clone_size: -; j_call: TRBJ2-5; cdr3_length: 14; cdr3_nt: TGCGCCAGCAGCTGGACAGGGAGCCAAGAGACCCAGTACTTC; cdr3_aa: CASSWTGSQETQYF
v_call: TRBV6-6; d_call: TRBD2; clone_size: -; j_call: TRBJ2-7; cdr3_length: 15; cdr3_nt: TGTGCCAGCAGTTACGGACTAGCGGCATACTACGAGCAGTACTTC; cdr3_aa: CASSYGLAAYYEQYF
v_call: TRBV2; d_call: -; clone_size: -; j_call: TRBJ1-1; cdr3_length: 13; cdr3_nt: -; cdr3_aa: CASSGFGTGSTFF
v_call: TRBV6-5; d_call: TRBD1; clone_size: -; j_call: TRBJ1-2; cdr3_length: 14; cdr3_nt: TGTGCCAGCAGCCCCGGGACAGTTAACTATGGCTACACCTTC; cdr3_aa: CASSPGTVNYGYTF
v_call: TRBV4-1; d_call: TRBD2; clone_size: -; j_call: TRBJ2-3; cdr3_length: 18; cdr3_nt: TGCGCCAGCACCTTCCGAGGGGGCGGACTAGCGGCCACAGATACGCAGTATTTT; cdr3_aa: CASTFRGGGLAATDTQYF
v_call: TRBV27; d_call: -; clone_size: -; j_call: TRBJ2-5; cdr3_length: 15; cdr3_nt: TGTGCCAGTAAGCCCTCGGACAGACTTATCGAGACCCAGTACTTC; cdr3_aa: CASKPSDRLIETQYF
v_call: TRBV10-3; d_call: TRBD1; clone_size: once; j_call: TRBJ1-2; cdr3_length: 14; cdr3_nt: TGTGCCATCACTCTCGACAGGGCCTTATATGGCTACACCTTC; cdr3_aa: CAITLDRALYGYTF
v_call: TRBV10-2; d_call: TRBD1; clone_size: -; j_call: TRBJ1-5; cdr3_length: 12; cdr3_nt: TGCGCCAGCACGACAGGGAGTCAGCCCCAGCATTTT; cdr3_aa: CASTTGSQPQHF
v_call: TRBV30; d_call: -; clone_size: -; j_call: TRBJ1-6; cdr3_length: 12; cdr3_nt: TGTGCCTGGAATGGACACGGATCACCCCTCCACTTT; cdr3_aa: CAWNGHGSPLHF
v_call: TRBV11-2; d_call: -; clone_size: -; j_call: TRBJ1-6; cdr3_length: 13; cdr3_nt: TGTGCCAGCAGCGGACAGCCGAATTCACCCCTCCACTTT; cdr3_aa: CASSGQPNSPLHF
v_call: TRBV30; d_call: -; clone_size: -; j_call: TRBJ1-5; cdr3_length: 14; cdr3_nt: TGTGCCTGGAGTCGAGGGCGCGGCAATCAGCCCCAGCATTTT; cdr3_aa: CAWSRGRGNQPQHF
v_call: TRBV11-3; d_call: TRBD1; clone_size: -; j_call: TRBJ2-7; cdr3_length: 14; cdr3_nt: TGTGCCAGCAGCCTTAGCGGGACAGGGGGCGAGCAGTACTTC; cdr3_aa: CASSLSGTGGEQYF
v_call: TRBV29-1; d_call: TRBD1; clone_size: few; j_call: TRBJ2-1; cdr3_length: 12; cdr3_nt: TGCAGCGTTGGACAGGGTTACAATGAGCAGTTCTTC; cdr3_aa: CSVGQGYNEQFF
v_call: TRBV30; d_call: -; clone_size: -; j_call: TRBJ1-2; cdr3_length: 10; cdr3_nt: TGTGCCGCCCTCCCGGGTGGCTACACCTTC; cdr3_aa: CAALPGGYTF
v_call: TRBV28; d_call: -; clone_size: -; j_call: TRBJ1-1; cdr3_length: 14; cdr3_nt: TGTGCCAGCAGTTACCCCAGGGGAGTCTCGGGAACTTTCTTT; cdr3_aa: CASSYPRGVSGTFF
v_call: TRBV30; d_call: -; clone_size: -; j_call: TRBJ1-5; cdr3_length: 12; cdr3_nt: TGTGCCTGGAGTCCAGGAGGCCAGCCCCAGCATTTT; cdr3_aa: CAWSPGGQPQHF
v_call: TRBV19; d_call: TRBD1; clone_size: -; j_call: TRBJ1-5; cdr3_length: 15; cdr3_nt: TGTGCCAGTACTAGACAGGGGGTTAGCAATCAGCCCCAGCATTTT; cdr3_aa: CASTRQGVSNQPQHF
v_call: TRBV13; d_call: TRBD2; clone_size: -; j_call: TRBJ2-5; cdr3_length: 13; cdr3_nt: TGTGCCAGCAGCTCACACGGGGGGGAGACCCAGTACTTC; cdr3_aa: CASSSHGGETQYF
v_call: TRBV7-2; d_call: -; clone_size: -; j_call: TRBJ2-5; cdr3_length: 13; cdr3_nt: TGTGCCAGCAGCTTACGGCTAGCAGAGACCCAGTACTTC; cdr3_aa: CASSLRLAETQYF
v_call: TRBV7-9; d_call: -; clone_size: -; j_call: TRBJ2-1; cdr3_length: 16; cdr3_nt: TGTGCCAGCAGCCCCTCCTTGGGTCAGGGGCGGAATGAGCAGTTCTTC; cdr3_aa: CASSPSLGQGRNEQFF